This T cell receptor (beta chain) was captured in a study of prognosis after radiotherapy for stage I lung cancer. Germline assignment: CDR1 MNHEY and CDR2 SVGAGI. V was cut by 4 bases and J by 5 bases, with 12 bases left in between. The CDR3 is 14 residues long. By two-round multiplex PCR, the TCR beta CDR3 was amplified from genomic DNA. Primers specific to each TRBV and TRBJ gene were used in first-round PCR. One entry per CDR3 protein, called by TCRdb with MiXCR from the multiplex PCR reads. The table has about 11,000 distinct CDR3 sequences, about 54% seen once. The sequence came from a donor over 45 with non-small cell lung cancer. The chain has TRBV6-5 and TRBJ2-1; D might be TRBD1 or TRBD2, each matching 5 bases. The material sequenced was PBMCs, taken before or after stereotactic body radiation therapy (not recorded which). CDR3 in DNA: TGTGCCAGCAGTTCCTCTGGGGGTAACAATGAGCAGTTCTTC. Translation gives CASSSSGGNNEQFF.